This T cell receptor beta chain was captured in a study of T cell changes during pregnancy in multiple sclerosis. Produced via immunoSEQ multiplex PCR; TCRdb's table is partial and in-frame only. The table shows tens of thousands of clones, with 90% occurring only once. The CDR3 sequence is 15 residues long. The junction had 12 bases not matched to a gene; V was cut back by 1 base and J by 9 bases. The germline gives CDR1 SGHTS, CDR2 YDEGEE. The chain carries TRBV5-8 and TRBJ1-2; 7 nucleotides match TRBD1. The receptor comes from a female donor in good health, enrolled as a control in a pregnancy study. Sequenced material: peripheral blood, taken in the third trimester of pregnancy. The CDR3 loop reads CASSLRIQGSFSYTF. The CDR3 nucleotides are TGTGCCAGCAGCTTGCGGATACAGGGGAGCTTCAGCTACACCTTC.